Sequencing of this T cell receptor (beta chain) was carried out in a study of blood T cell repertoires in COVID-19. Study details: The samples span acute and convalescent COVID-19 from the United States, Italy and Spain.

With V trimmed by 4 bases and J by 8 bases, 15 bases remained unmatched. Germline loops: CDR1 SGHTA, CDR2 FQGNSA. This CDR3 spans 16 amino acids. Per the original methods: Reference gene primer amplification yielded estimated nucleated cell counts. The protocol was immunoSEQ multiplex PCR, while the TCRdb copy is restricted to in-frame clones and leaves out a portion. V and J calls and clone size are as listed in that table; D and trimming were resolved from the DNA. The sample lists fewer than 200,000 clones, around nine tenths occurring once. The V gene is TRBV7-2, the J gene TRBJ1-2, with 8 nucleotides matching TRBD1. Sample: peripheral blood. The TCR was taken from a woman in her late teens or twenties who had recovered from COVID-19. CDR3 nucleotides: TGTGCCAGCAGCTCTCTCCGGGGTCAGGGGGCATACGGCTACACCTTC. It is translated as CASSSLRGQGAYGYTF.